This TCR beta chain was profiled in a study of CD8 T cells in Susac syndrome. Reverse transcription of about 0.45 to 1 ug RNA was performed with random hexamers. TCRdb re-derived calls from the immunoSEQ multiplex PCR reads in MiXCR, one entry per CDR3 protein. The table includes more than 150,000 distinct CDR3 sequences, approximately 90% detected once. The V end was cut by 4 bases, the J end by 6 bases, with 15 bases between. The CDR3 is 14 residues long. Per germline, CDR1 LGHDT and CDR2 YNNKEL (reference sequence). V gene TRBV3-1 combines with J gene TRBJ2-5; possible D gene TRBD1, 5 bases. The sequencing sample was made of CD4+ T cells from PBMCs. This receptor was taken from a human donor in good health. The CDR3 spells CASSLGAPSQTQYF. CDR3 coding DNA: TGTGCCAGCAGCCTAGGGGCTCCTTCTCAGACCCAGTACTTC.